This is a list of T cell receptor beta chains from one sample in a study of identical twins. TCRdb called the 5' RACE reads again in MiXCR, with one record for every CDR3 protein. Altogether 200,000 to 250,000 distinct CDR3 sequences are present, 5.5% to 8% being singletons, with the ten largest covering roughly 3.9%. The same data also contributed to another study, on yellow fever vaccine responses in identical twins.

The sequenced material came from memory (CD45RO+) T cells sorted from blood. The origin of the receptors is a woman aged 18-35 years in good health. CDR3s include the opening cysteine and the closing phenylalanine or tryptophan. Fields, in order: J gene, clone size, V gene, D gene, CDR3 DNA, CDR3 protein. The D gene is left open where the match is weak. Only some rows state a clone size, as once, few, many or a class for expanded clones.

J: TRBJ2-3
size: many
V: TRBV7-9
D: .
DNA: TGTGCCAGCAGCTCCCAAGATACGCAGTATTTT
CDR3: CASSSQDTQYF

J: TRBJ1-1
size: many
V: TRBV5-1
D: .
DNA: TGCGCCAGCAGCTTCGACATGAACACTGAAGCTTTCTTT
CDR3: CASSFDMNTEAFF

J: TRBJ2-3
size: many
V: TRBV27
D: .
DNA: TGTGCCAGCGGGCGGACCGGCACAGATACGCAGTATTTT
CDR3: CASGRTGTDTQYF

J: TRBJ2-7
size: .
V: TRBV11-2
D: TRBD2
DNA: TGTGCCAGCAGAACCCCCGGGACTAGCACCTACGAGCAGTACTTC
CDR3: CASRTPGTSTYEQYF

J: TRBJ2-5
size: few
V: TRBV4-1
D: .
DNA: TGCGCCAGCAGCCACAGGGTGAGCGAAGAGACCCAGTACTTC
CDR3: CASSHRVSEETQYF

J: TRBJ1-4
size: few
V: TRBV20-1
D: TRBD1
DNA: TGCAGTGCTAGGGGACAGGGAGTAGGAGAAAAACTGTTTTTT
CDR3: CSARGQGVGEKLFF

J: TRBJ1-5
size: many
V: TRBV5-1
D: .
DNA: TGCGCCAGCAGCCCCACAGTGGGGGGAGACCAGCCCCAGCATTTT
CDR3: CASSPTVGGDQPQHF

J: TRBJ2-3
size: few
V: TRBV3-1
D: .
DNA: TGTGCCAGCAGCCAAGGATGGGGGGCGGGAGATACGCAGTATTTT
CDR3: CASSQGWGAGDTQYF

J: TRBJ1-5
size: few
V: TRBV5-1
D: .
DNA: TGCGCCAGCAGCTTGGAAGGGGGATCGAGCAATCAGCCCCAGCATTTT
CDR3: CASSLEGGSSNQPQHF

J: TRBJ2-6
size: .
V: TRBV25-1
D: .
DNA: TGTGCCAGCAGTGTCTACGGTGGGGCCAACGTCCTGACTTTC
CDR3: CASSVYGGANVLTF

J: TRBJ1-4
size: many
V: TRBV6-1
D: .
DNA: TGTGCCAGCAGTGAAAGGACACCGGGGGGTGAAAAACTGTTTTTT
CDR3: CASSERTPGGEKLFF

J: TRBJ2-1
size: few
V: TRBV25-1
D: .
DNA: TGTGCCAGCAACTCCTACAATGAGCAGTTCTTC
CDR3: CASNSYNEQFF

J: TRBJ2-1
size: .
V: TRBV7-3
D: TRBD2
DNA: TGTGCCAGCAGCAGACCCGGGACTAGCGGGAGCAATGAGCAGTTCTTC
CDR3: CASSRPGTSGSNEQFF

J: TRBJ2-1
size: few
V: TRBV6-4
D: TRBD1
DNA: TGTGCCAGCCGGGAAGGGCAGGGGGCCGATGAGCAGTTCTTC
CDR3: CASREGQGADEQFF

J: TRBJ2-3
size: many
V: TRBV20-1
D: .
DNA: TGCAGTGCAGACGGACCAGCAGCCACAGATACGCAGTATTTT
CDR3: CSADGPAATDTQYF

J: TRBJ1-5
size: few
V: TRBV20-1
D: .
DNA: TGCAGTGCTAGAGGGGAGCGGGATCAGCCCCAGCATTTT
CDR3: CSARGERDQPQHF

J: TRBJ2-2
size: many
V: TRBV7-6
D: .
DNA: TGTGCCAGCAGCCTACTTTCGCCCGGGGAGCTGTTTTTT
CDR3: CASSLLSPGELFF

J: TRBJ2-1
size: few
V: TRBV3-1
D: TRBD1
DNA: TGTGCCAGCAGCCGTAACCCAGGGGGCACAAGCGCGAATGAGCAGTTCTTC
CDR3: CASSRNPGGTSANEQFF

J: TRBJ2-2
size: .
V: TRBV6-1
D: .
DNA: TGTGCCAGCACCAGAGGTGGGACCGGGGAGCTGTTTTTT
CDR3: CASTRGGTGELFF

J: TRBJ2-7
size: many
V: TRBV20-1
D: .
DNA: TGCAGTGCTAGAGGGAGCGTGGGGGCCGACGACTACGAGCAGTACTTC
CDR3: CSARGSVGADDYEQYF

J: TRBJ2-7
size: few
V: TRBV6-5
D: .
DNA: TGTGCCAGCAGTTACTCGACTACCCCGGCCGAGCAGTACTTC
CDR3: CASSYSTTPAEQYF

J: TRBJ1-1
size: many
V: TRBV7-9
D: .
DNA: TGTGCCAGCAGCTTTTACACGAACACTGAAGCTTTCTTT
CDR3: CASSFYTNTEAFF